This T cell receptor (beta chain) was retrieved from a study of technical replicates of blood from a few donors. Trimming left V 5 bases short and J 0 bases short, with 11 bases between. CDR1 is MDHEN, CDR2 SYDVKM, per germline. This CDR3 is 14 amino acids long. The repertoire was sequenced with immunoSEQ multiplex PCR; TCRdb's copy has only in-frame clones and lacks some. The sample has 70,000 or so clones; 91% are singletons. Sequencing was performed on T cells isolated from PBMCs. The receptor was isolated from a human donor in good health. Some clones in this sample may be carry-over from other donors' samples. The chain employs TRBV28 and TRBJ2-7, with D unclear. The CDR3 spells CASSLGDVSYEQYF. The CDR3 nucleotides read TGTGCCAGCAGTCTAGGAGACGTCTCCTACGAGCAGTACTTC. Complete variable domain (other parts from reference TRBV28 and TRBJ2-7): DVKVTQSSRYLVKRTGEKVFLECVQDMDHENMFWYRQDPGLGLRLIYFSYDVKMKEKGDIPEGYSVSREKKERFSLILESASTNQTSMYLCASSLGDVSYEQYFGPGTRLTVT.